A selection of T cell receptor beta chains follows, all from one sample in a study of response to subunit inactivated influenza vaccine. MiXCR, applied by TCRdb to the RT-PCR reads, yields one record per CDR3 protein. The sample lists hundreds of thousands of distinct CDR3 sequences; around 10% were seen once. This sample also appeared in a second study, on T cells expressing NK-cell markers.

The specimen was PBMCs from blood, collected on the day of vaccination. The receptors here all came from a man between 50 and 59 years old who received an inactivated influenza vaccine. CDR3s include the opening cysteine and the closing phenylalanine or tryptophan. A D gene is named only where the DNA matches it firmly. A clone size is listed for some rows: how often the clone was seen (once, few, many), or a class if it is expanded.

>13|TRBV5-1|TRBD1|.|TRBJ2-7
TGCGCCAGCAGCACGGACAGGGGTGGGGAGCAGTACTTC
CASSTDRGGEQYF
>15|TRBV20-1|TRBD2|.|TRBJ2-7
TGCAGTGCTAGAGTCCCTAGCGGGAGATTCTACGAGCAGTACTTC
CSARVPSGRFYEQYF
>15|TRBV5-1|TRBD1|many|TRBJ2-7
TGCGCCAGCAGCTTGGGACAGGGCGTTTCCTACGAGCAGTACTTC
CASSLGQGVSYEQYF
>16|TRBV4-2|.|.|TRBJ2-6
TGTGCCAGCAGCCACGGACGTTACTCTGGGGCCAACGTCCTGACTTTC
CASSHGRYSGANVLTF
>15|TRBV7-2|.|many|TRBJ2-1
TGTGCCAGCAGCTTAGTGAGGCTCCCTGGCAATGAGCAGTTCTTC
CASSLVRLPGNEQFF
>12|TRBV12-3/TRBV12-4|.|few|TRBJ2-2
TGTGCCAGCAGTTTCGGGGGTGTGGAGCTGTTTTTT
CASSFGGVELFF
>15|TRBV29-1|.|few|TRBJ2-1
TGCAGCGTTGACTCCAGGAGGTCGTCGAATCCTGAGCAGTTCTTC
CSVDSRRSSNPEQFF
>17|TRBV20-1|TRBD2|.|TRBJ2-1
TGCAGTGCTAGACACCCCCTTAGCGGGTTTTTATACAATGAGCAGTTCTTC
CSARHPLSGFLYNEQFF
>11|TRBV7-9|.|few|TRBJ1-2
TGTGCCAGTACAGAAACCTATGGCTACACCTTC
CASTETYGYTF
>14|TRBV20-1|.|few|TRBJ2-1
TGCAGTGCTAAGTCAGGAACCTCCTACAATGAGCAGTTCTTC
CSAKSGTSYNEQFF
>17|TRBV6-1|TRBD2|.|TRBJ2-7
TGTGCCAGCAGCCCAACTGGGGGGGGGAACATCTACTACGAGCAGTACTTC
CASSPTGGGNIYYEQYF
>14|TRBV12-3/TRBV12-4|.|.|TRBJ2-5
TGTGCCAGCGGAACCACAGGGCCCAGGGAGACCCAGTACTTC
CASGTTGPRETQYF
>14|TRBV5-1|TRBD2|.|TRBJ2-7
TGCGCCAGCAGCTGGAGCGGGAGGGAGTACGAGCAGTACTTC
CASSWSGREYEQYF
>17|TRBV4-1|.|many|TRBJ2-3
TGCGCCAGCAGCCAAGGATTTGGTCTAGCGCTCACAGATACGCAGTATTTT
CASSQGFGLALTDTQYF
>18|TRBV5-1|TRBD1|.|TRBJ2-1
TGCGCCAGCAGCTCAACGGGACAGGTCAAGAGCTCCTACAATGAGCAGTTCTTC
CASSSTGQVKSSYNEQFF
>18|TRBV6-2/TRBV6-3|TRBD1|once|TRBJ2-4
TGTGCCAGCAGTTACTCTACAGGGGGCCCGATAGCCAAAAACATTCAGTACTTC
CASSYSTGGPIAKNIQYF
>17|TRBV11-2|TRBD2|.|TRBJ2-7
TGTGCCAGCAGCTTGTTTCTCTTGGGGGGAGGGAGCTACGAGCAGTACTTC
CASSLFLLGGGSYEQYF
>14|TRBV7-9|.|.|TRBJ1-1
TGTGCCAGCAGCTTAGTCGTCGCTCCCAATGAAGCTTTCTTT
CASSLVVAPNEAFF
>13|TRBV4-3|.|many|TRBJ2-7
TGCGCCAGCAGCCAAGAAGGGGGAAGCGAGCAGTACTTC
CASSQEGGSEQYF
>13|TRBV6-1|.|.|TRBJ1-2
TGTGCCAGCAATCTTAGGGGAGACTATGGCTACACCTTC
CASNLRGDYGYTF
>14|TRBV6-4|.|many|TRBJ1-2
TGTGCCAGCACCCCCGAGGCAGGGAGCTATGGCTACACCTTC
CASTPEAGSYGYTF
>14|TRBV27|TRBD1|.|TRBJ2-7
TGTGCCAGCAGTCGGACAGGGGTTGTGTACGAGCAGTACTTC
CASSRTGVVYEQYF
>16|TRBV12-3/TRBV12-4|TRBD2|few|TRBJ2-1
TGTGCCAGCAGTGCAACCCCCGGGAGGACCTACAATGAGCAGTTCTTC
CASSATPGRTYNEQFF
>15|TRBV12-3/TRBV12-4|.|few|TRBJ1-2
TGTGCCAGCAGTCAACGGAGGGGAGCAAACTATGGCTACACCTTC
CASSQRRGANYGYTF
>16|TRBV5-1|TRBD2|few|TRBJ2-1
TGCGCCAGCACCCTGACCGGGGGGGCGTCCTACAATGAGCAGTTCTTC
CASTLTGGASYNEQFF
>15|TRBV6-5|TRBD1|many|TRBJ1-6
TGTGCCAGCAGTTACTCTAACAGGGGAAACTCACCCCTCCACTTT
CASSYSNRGNSPLHF
>13|TRBV20-1|TRBD1|.|TRBJ2-7
TGCAGTGCGGACAGGGGATCGGTTTACGAGCAGTACTTC
CSADRGSVYEQYF
>14|TRBV7-9|.|many|TRBJ1-1
TGTGCCAGCAGCTTAGAACAGGTGAACACTGAAGCTTTCTTT
CASSLEQVNTEAFF
>12|TRBV7-9|.|few|TRBJ2-1
TGTGCCAGCAGTCAGAATCCGCCCCTAAAGTTCTTC
CASSQNPPLKFF
>15|TRBV7-9|.|.|TRBJ2-1
TGTGCCAGCACCTGGGGGGATAGCTCCTACAATGAGCAGTTCTTC
CASTWGDSSYNEQFF
>14|TRBV20-1|TRBD1|few|TRBJ1-6
TGCAGTGCTAGAGACAGGGGGCGTTTATCACCCCTCCACTTT
CSARDRGRLSPLHF
>14|TRBV12-3/TRBV12-4|TRBD2|.|TRBJ2-3
TGTGCCAGCAGTGTCGCAGGGACTAGCGGGACGCAGTATTTT
CASSVAGTSGTQYF
>15|TRBV11-2|.|many|TRBJ1-1
TGTGCCAGCAGCTTAGTGGGGGGGGTGAACACTGAAGCTTTCTTT
CASSLVGGVNTEAFF
>16|TRBV7-2|TRBD2|many|TRBJ2-3
TGTGCCAGCAGCCCCAGGCTAGCGGGGGGCACAGATACGCAGTATTTT
CASSPRLAGGTDTQYF
>13|TRBV20-1|TRBD1|many|TRBJ1-4
TGCAGTGCTAGGACGACAGGGCGGGAAAAACTGTTTTTT
CSARTTGREKLFF
>14|TRBV11-2|TRBD2|.|TRBJ2-3
TGTGCCAGCAGCGCAGGACTAGCGGGACACAGACAGTATTTT
CASSAGLAGHRQYF
>16|TRBV21-1|.|.|TRBJ2-1
TGTGCCAGCAGCAAAACCAATATGATACCGGACAATGAGCAGTTCTTC
CASSKTNMIPDNEQFF
>15|TRBV6-2/TRBV6-3|.|.|TRBJ2-7
TGTGCCAGCGACCTAGGAGTTCTCCCCTACAGGGAGCAGTACTTC
CASDLGVLPYREQYF
>15|TRBV7-9|.|few|TRBJ2-5
TGTGCCAGCAGCTTATTGTCCGACAGAGGAGAGACCCAGTACTTC
CASSLLSDRGETQYF
>14|TRBV29-1|.|.|TRBJ2-5
TGCAGCGTTGAAAAGCGAGGGGAGCAAGAGACCCAGTACTTC
CSVEKRGEQETQYF
>15|TRBV27|.|.|TRBJ2-6
TGTGCCAGCAGTTTCATATATGCTGGGGCCAACGTCCTGACTTTC
CASSFIYAGANVLTF
>15|TRBV28|.|many|TRBJ2-3
TGTGCCAGCAGTTTAGGGGTAGCCCGCACAGATACGCAGTATTTT
CASSLGVARTDTQYF
>16|TRBV12-3/TRBV12-4|TRBD1|.|TRBJ1-2
TGTGCCAGCAGTCGCACACAGGGGTTCGCTAACTATGGCTACACCTTC
CASSRTQGFANYGYTF
>16|TRBV4-2|TRBD2|.|TRBJ2-7
TGTGCCAGCAGCCTGGCAGAGACTAGCGGGGCCAACGAGCAGTACTTC
CASSLAETSGANEQYF
>14|TRBV7-8|.|many|TRBJ1-3
TGTGCCAGCAGCTTATCAGGGACTGGAAACACCATATATTTT
CASSLSGTGNTIYF
>14|TRBV14|.|.|TRBJ1-2
TGTGCCAGCAGCAAACTGACAGAACCCTATGGCTACACCTTC
CASSKLTEPYGYTF
>15|TRBV7-2|TRBD2|.|TRBJ2-1
TGTGCCAGCAGCTTATCTAGCGGGGTGGAGAGTGAGCAGTTCTTC
CASSLSSGVESEQFF
>16|TRBV10-3|.|.|TRBJ1-2
TGTGCCATCAGTGAATTGAGTGTCCAGGGTACCTATGGCTACACCTTC
CAISELSVQGTYGYTF
>12|TRBV7-9|.|.|TRBJ1-1
TGTGCCAGCTCGAAAATACGGGGGGAGGCTTTCTTT
CASSKIRGEAFF
>17|TRBV15|.|.|TRBJ1-6
TGTGCCACCAGCAGAGATCCTGGGGTCTCCTATAATTCACCCCTCCACTTT
CATSRDPGVSYNSPLHF
>13|TRBV5-1|.|few|TRBJ1-1
TGCGCCAGCAGCAGCGATTGGAACACTGAAGCTTTCTTT
CASSSDWNTEAFF
>18|TRBV24-1|.|.|TRBJ2-1
TGTGCCACCAGTGATTTGCATGCCAACCGGGAGTCCTACAATGAGCAGTTCTTC
CATSDLHANRESYNEQFF
>13|TRBV5-1|.|few|TRBJ2-7
TGCGCCAGCAGCTTCAGGGACAAGGGGGAGCAGTACTTC
CASSFRDKGEQYF
>12|TRBV30|.|.|TRBJ2-1
TGTGCCTGGACCCGGGACTCCAATGAGCAGTTCTTC
CAWTRDSNEQFF
>13|TRBV5-1|.|.|TRBJ2-1
TGCGCCAGCAGTGGCGGGGGCGGCGGTGAGCAGTTCTTC
CASSGGGGGEQFF
>15|TRBV28|TRBD2|many|TRBJ2-7
TGTGCCAGCAGTTCGGGCGGGAGCGATCCCTACGAGCAGTACTTC
CASSSGGSDPYEQYF
>14|TRBV7-2|.|few|TRBJ1-2
TGTGCCAGCAGCTTAGGCAAGGGGTCCTATGGCTACACCTTC
CASSLGKGSYGYTF